The 3 T cell receptor beta chains presented below share a single source sample, sequenced in a study of blood T cell repertoires in COVID-19. TCRdb keeps only in-frame clones here, not all; method: immunoSEQ multiplex PCR. The table includes about 59,000 clones, roughly 80% detected once. Sequences were obtained from peripheral blood. The receptors were gathered from a man in his 60s with acute or convalescent COVID-19.

The chain combines TRBV9 with TRBJ1-3; perhaps TRBD1 as D (5 bases). The V end lost 3 bases, the J end lost 2 bases, and 15 bases lay between the germline ends. Per germline, CDR1 SGDLS and CDR2 YYNGEE. The CDR3 has 16 amino acids. CDR3 loop: CASSAGTEGTGNTIYF. The CDR3 nucleotides are TGTGCCAGCAGCGCCGGGACGGAGGGTACTGGAAACACCATATATTTT.

The V call is TRBV29-1, the J call TRBJ1-1; D remains ambiguous. The CDR3 consists of 15 residues. The germline V and J ends were trimmed by 4 bases and 0 bases, with 15 bases remaining between them. From germline, CDR1 is SQVTM and CDR2 ANQGSEA. The CDR3 DNA follows: TGCAGCGTTGCTCTAGCAGGAGACCTGAACACTGAAGCTTTCTTT. Its protein is CSVALAGDLNTEAFF.

The V gene is TRBV5-8, the J gene TRBJ2-7, with 7 bases matching TRBD1. V shed 4 bases, J shed 4 bases, and the junction held 5 bases outside the gene matches. Germline V gene lookup returns CDR1 SGHTS and CDR2 YDEGEE. The CDR3 length is 13 residues. The CDR3 reads CASSPGTVYEQYF. CDR3 DNA sequence: TGTGCCAGCAGCCCTGGGACAGTGTACGAGCAGTACTTC. Using reference TRBV5-8 and TRBJ2-7 for the parts outside the CDR3, the full variable domain is EAGVTQSPTHLIKTRGQQATLRCSPISGHTSVYWYQQALGLGLQFLLWYDEGEERNRGNFPPRFSGRQFPNYSSELNVNALELEDSALYLCASSPGTVYEQYFGPGTRLTVT.